These 10 T cell receptor beta chains came from one sample sequenced in a study of response to subunit inactivated influenza vaccine. TCRdb recomputed calls from the RT-PCR reads with MiXCR, one row per CDR3 protein. The table records about 520,000 distinct CDR3 sequences, 25% of them present only once. The sample here was CD4+ T cells sorted from PBMCs, taken 5 to 6 days after vaccination. These receptor sequences come from a man aged 45 to 65 who received an inactivated influenza vaccine.

This clonotype has ten or more counts. This CDR3 reads CASSGGAGPTETQYF. CDR3 nucleotides: TGTGCCAGCAGCGGGGGTGCAGGGCCGACCGAGACCCAGTACTTC. The V gene is TRBV11-2, the J gene TRBJ2-5, with D possibly called TRBD1 or TRBD2 (5 bases each). Germline V gene data show CDR1 as SGHAT and CDR2 as FQNNGV. This CDR3 has 15 residues. V lost 5 bases and J 5 bases, leaving 18 bases between the germline ends.

This chain's CDR3 is CASTPTGRETQYF. CDR3 nucleotide sequence: TGCGCCAGCACCCCGACAGGGAGAGAGACCCAGTACTTC. The rearrangement links TRBV5-1 to TRBJ2-5; 7 bases agree with TRBD1. The CDR3 covers 13 residues. V gave up 6 bases and J gave up 4 bases; unmatched junction bases: 6. Germline assignment: CDR1 SGHRS and CDR2 YFSETQ.

There are many counts of this clonotype. The chain couples TRBV6-2 or TRBV6-3 to TRBJ2-3; a weak D match, TRBD1 (7 bases). V was cut by 2 bases and J by 0 bases, with 12 bases left in between. CDR1 is MNHEY, CDR2 SVGEGT, per germline. CDR3 size: 16 residues. CDR3 coding DNA: TGTGCCAGCAGTTACGGGGGGACAGACAGCACAGATACGCAGTATTTT. Translation: CASSYGGTDSTDTQYF.

There are many counts of this clonotype. The V call is TRBV29-1, the J call TRBJ2-7; maybe TRBD2 (5 bases). Trimming pared 7 bases from V and 3 bases from J, leaving 10 bases between. Germline CDR1 is SQVTM and CDR2 is ANQGSEA. This CDR3 region has 11 residues. The CDR3 region is CSATSSYEQYF. CDR3 in DNA: TGCAGCGCTACTAGTAGCTACGAGCAGTACTTC.

This clonotype was seen only a few times. J is TRBJ1-6 and V is TRBV10-3; D gene uncertain. The CDR3 has 12 residues. V lost 2 bases and J 10 bases, leaving 6 bases between the germline ends. Germline values: CDR1 ENHRY, CDR2 SYGVKD. The CDR3 loop is CAISEPMSPLHF. DNA for the CDR3: TGTGCCATCAGTGAGCCGATGTCACCCCTCCACTTT.

This clonotype has a count of ten or more. The CDR3 reads CASSPGTGDSQPQHF. DNA of the CDR3: TGTGCCAGCAGCCCAGGGACAGGGGATAGTCAGCCCCAGCATTTT. The chain links TRBV12-3 or TRBV12-4 to TRBJ1-5; 10 bases line up with TRBD1. V dropped 6 bases and J dropped 6; count of bases not matched to a gene: 8. The CDR3 has 15 residues.

This chain connects TRBV3-1 to TRBJ2-1; D call uncertain. There are 14 residues in the CDR3. Trimming removed 3 bases at V and 4 bases at J, with 10 bases between. Per the germline V gene, CDR1 is LGHDT and CDR2 is YNNKEL (reference sequence). DNA of the CDR3: TGTGCCAGCAGCCAGCCAGGAGAGTACAATGAGCAGTTCTTC. Translating gives CASSQPGEYNEQFF.

This chain connects TRBV4-2 to TRBJ2-1; D unclear. The V gene's germline CDR1 is LGHNA and CDR2 YNFKEQ. Trimming stripped 0 bases from V and 4 bases from J, with 13 bases between. This CDR3 comprises 16 residues. The CDR3 nucleotides are TGTGCCAGCAGCCAAGACCCCCACAGTTTTTACAATGAGCAGTTCTTC. It is translated as CASSQDPHSFYNEQFF.

This clonotype was detected once. The V gene is TRBV20-1, the J gene TRBJ2-1; the D is unclear. Trimming cost V 0 bases and J 4 bases, with 10 bases left between them. CDR1 and CDR2 (germline): DFQATT, SNEGSKA (reference sequence). The CDR3 is 14 residues long. This chain's CDR3 is CSARDHWAYNEQFF. The DNA of the CDR3 is TGCAGTGCTAGAGATCACTGGGCATACAATGAGCAGTTCTTC.

The CDR3 reads CASRQGIRRPQHF. Written as DNA, the CDR3 is TGTGCCAGCAGGCAGGGTATCAGGCGGCCCCAGCATTTT. The J gene is TRBJ1-5, the V gene TRBV12-3 or TRBV12-4; tentative D call: TRBD1 (5 bases). The length of the CDR3 is 13 residues. V lost 6 bases, J lost 9 bases, and 15 bases lay in between.